This T cell receptor beta chain was sequenced in a study of blood T cell repertoires in COVID-19. Clones were read by immunoSEQ multiplex PCR, and TCRdb kept only the in-frame ones, dropping some. The sample contains approximately 110,000 clones, 80% to 95% of which appear only once. From germline, CDR1 is KGHSH and CDR2 LQKENI. The trim removed 5 bases at V and 5 bases at J, leaving 8 bases unmatched. CDR3 length: 15 amino acids. Sequencing used peripheral blood. The TCR was taken from a man aged 45-65 years with COVID-19, enrolled during active disease. The chain carries TRBV18 and TRBJ2-2, with 7 bases lining up with TRBD1. The CDR3 sequence is CASSERMTGTGELFF. DNA for the CDR3: TGTGCCAGCTCAGAACGTATGACAGGGACCGGGGAGCTGTTTTTT.